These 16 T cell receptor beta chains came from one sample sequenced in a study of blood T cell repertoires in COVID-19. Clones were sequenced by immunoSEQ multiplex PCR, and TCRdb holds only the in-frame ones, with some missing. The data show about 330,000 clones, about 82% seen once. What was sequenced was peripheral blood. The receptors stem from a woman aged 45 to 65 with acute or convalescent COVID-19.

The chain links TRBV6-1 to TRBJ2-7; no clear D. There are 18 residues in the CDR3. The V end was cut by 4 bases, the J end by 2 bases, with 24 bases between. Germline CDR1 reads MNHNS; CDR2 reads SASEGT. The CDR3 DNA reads TGTGCCAGCAGTGCCCGCGGCCGCTCCCACACTTTTACCTACGAGCAGTACTTC. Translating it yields CASSARGRSHTFTYEQYF.

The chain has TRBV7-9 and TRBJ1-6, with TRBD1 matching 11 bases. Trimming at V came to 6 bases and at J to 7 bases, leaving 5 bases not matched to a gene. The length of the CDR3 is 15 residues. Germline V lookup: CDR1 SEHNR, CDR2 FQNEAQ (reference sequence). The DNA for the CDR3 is TGTGCCAGCAGTCTCCGGGACAGGGGGAATTCACCCCTCCACTTT. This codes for CASSLRDRGNSPLHF.

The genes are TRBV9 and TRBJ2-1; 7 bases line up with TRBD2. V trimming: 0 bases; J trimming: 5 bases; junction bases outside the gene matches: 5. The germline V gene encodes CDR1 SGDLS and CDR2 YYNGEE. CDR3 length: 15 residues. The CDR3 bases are TGTGCCAGCAGCGTAGCCGTAACTAGCGACAATGAGCAGTTCTTC. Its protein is CASSVAVTSDNEQFF.

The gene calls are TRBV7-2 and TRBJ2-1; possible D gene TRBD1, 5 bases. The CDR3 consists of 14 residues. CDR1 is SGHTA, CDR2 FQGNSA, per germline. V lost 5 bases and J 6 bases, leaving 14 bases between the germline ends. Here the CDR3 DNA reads TGTGCCAGCAGCCGGCCCCAGGGTCCCAATGAGCAGTTCTTC. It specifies CASSRPQGPNEQFF.

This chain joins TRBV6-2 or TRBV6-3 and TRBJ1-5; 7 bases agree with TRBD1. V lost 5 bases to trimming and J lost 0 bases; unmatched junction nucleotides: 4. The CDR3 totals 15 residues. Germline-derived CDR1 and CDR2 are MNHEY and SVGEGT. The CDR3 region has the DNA TGTGCCAGCAGTGGGGACAGATATAGCAATCAGCCCCAGCATTTT. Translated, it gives CASSGDRYSNQPQHF.

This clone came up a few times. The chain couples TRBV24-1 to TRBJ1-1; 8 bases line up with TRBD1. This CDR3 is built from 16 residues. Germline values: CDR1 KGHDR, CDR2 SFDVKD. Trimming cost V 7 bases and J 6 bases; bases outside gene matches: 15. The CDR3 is CATRKDRELNLSEAFF. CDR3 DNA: TGTGCCACCAGGAAGGACAGGGAGCTGAATCTCTCTGAAGCTTTCTTT.

As DNA, the CDR3 is TGTGCCAGCAGTATGACTCGGTTCCGGGAGACCCAGTACTTC. This sequence encodes CASSMTRFRETQYF. The genes are TRBV27 and TRBJ2-5, with D hard to call. This CDR3 comprises 14 residues. The V gene's germline CDR1 is MNHEY and CDR2 SMNVEV (reference sequence). Trimming left V 5 bases short and J 5 bases short, with 15 bases between.

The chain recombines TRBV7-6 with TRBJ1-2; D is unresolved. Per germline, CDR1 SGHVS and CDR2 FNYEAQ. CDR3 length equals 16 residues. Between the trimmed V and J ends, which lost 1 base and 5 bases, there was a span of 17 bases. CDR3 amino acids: CASSLGFGGMGYGYTF. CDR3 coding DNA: TGTGCCAGCAGCTTAGGATTCGGCGGGATGGGGTATGGCTACACCTTC.

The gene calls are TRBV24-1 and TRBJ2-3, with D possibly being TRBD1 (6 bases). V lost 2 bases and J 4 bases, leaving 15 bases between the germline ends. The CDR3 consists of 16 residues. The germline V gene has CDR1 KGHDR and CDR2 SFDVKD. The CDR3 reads CATSDSGDPDADTQYF. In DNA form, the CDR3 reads TGTGCCACCAGTGATTCAGGGGATCCTGACGCAGATACGCAGTATTTT.

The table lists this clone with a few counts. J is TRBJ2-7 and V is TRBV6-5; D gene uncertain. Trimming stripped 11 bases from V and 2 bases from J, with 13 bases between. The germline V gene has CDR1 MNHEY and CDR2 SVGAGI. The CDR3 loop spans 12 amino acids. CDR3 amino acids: CAAQSRTYEQYF. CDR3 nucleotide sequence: TGTGCCGCTCAGTCGAGGACCTACGAGCAGTACTTC.

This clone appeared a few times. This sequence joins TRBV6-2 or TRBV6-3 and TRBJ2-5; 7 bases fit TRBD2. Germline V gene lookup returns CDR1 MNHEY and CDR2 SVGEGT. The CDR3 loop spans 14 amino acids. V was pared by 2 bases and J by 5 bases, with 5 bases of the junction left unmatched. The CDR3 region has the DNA TGTGCCAGCAGTTACGGGGGAGGGAGGGAGACCCAGTACTTC. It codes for CASSYGGGRETQYF.

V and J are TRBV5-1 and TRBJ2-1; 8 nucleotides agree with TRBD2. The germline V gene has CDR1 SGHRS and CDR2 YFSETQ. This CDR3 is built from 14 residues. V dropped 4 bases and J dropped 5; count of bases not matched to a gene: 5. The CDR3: CASSLARGDNEQFF. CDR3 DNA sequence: TGCGCCAGCAGCCTAGCGCGGGGGGACAATGAGCAGTTCTTC.

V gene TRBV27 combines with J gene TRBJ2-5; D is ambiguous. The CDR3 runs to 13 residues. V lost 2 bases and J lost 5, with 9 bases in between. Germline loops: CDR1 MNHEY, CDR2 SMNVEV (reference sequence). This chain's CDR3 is CASSLIGVETQYF. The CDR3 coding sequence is TGTGCCAGCAGTTTAATAGGAGTGGAGACCCAGTACTTC.

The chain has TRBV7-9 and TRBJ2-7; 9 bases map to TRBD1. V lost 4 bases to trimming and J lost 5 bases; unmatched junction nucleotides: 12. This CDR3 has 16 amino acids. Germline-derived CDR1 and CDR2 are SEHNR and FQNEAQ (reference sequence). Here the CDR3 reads CASSSGPGTGYHEQYF. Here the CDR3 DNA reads TGTGCCAGCAGCTCAGGGCCCGGGACAGGGTATCACGAGCAGTACTTC.

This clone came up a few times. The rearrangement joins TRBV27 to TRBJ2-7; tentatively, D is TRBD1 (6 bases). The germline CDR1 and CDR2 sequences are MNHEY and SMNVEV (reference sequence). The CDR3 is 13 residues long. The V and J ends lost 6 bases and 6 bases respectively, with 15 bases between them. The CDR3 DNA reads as TGTGCCAGCAGAAATACACAGGGTTCCGAGCAGTACTTC. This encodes CASRNTQGSEQYF.

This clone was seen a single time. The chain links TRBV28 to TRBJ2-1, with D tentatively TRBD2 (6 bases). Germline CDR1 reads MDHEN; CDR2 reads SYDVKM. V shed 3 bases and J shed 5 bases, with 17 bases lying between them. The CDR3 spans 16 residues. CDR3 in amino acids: CASSFRGAPAHNEQFF. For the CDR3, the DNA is TGTGCCAGCAGTTTTCGCGGGGCACCCGCCCACAATGAGCAGTTCTTC.